This T cell receptor beta chain was observed in a study of blood T cell repertoires in COVID-19. Trimming cost V 4 bases and J 7 bases, with 11 bases left between them. The germline CDR1 and CDR2 sequences are SGHTA and FQGNSA. The CDR3 spans 12 residues. The assay was immunoSEQ multiplex PCR, and TCRdb's table has in-frame clones only and misses some. The sample consists of about 100,000 clones, 75% to 85% of them appearing once. This clone appeared a single time. This clonotype was obtained from an elderly woman with active or convalescent COVID-19. The V and J genes are TRBV7-2 and TRBJ2-7; D possibly corresponds to TRBD1 (6 bases). The sequencing sample was made of peripheral blood. In DNA, the CDR3 is TGTGCCAGCAGCTCCCAGGGGCTGGAGCAGTACTTC. Translating gives CASSSQGLEQYF.